This T cell receptor (beta chain) was sequenced in a study of blood T cells in healthy people across ages. Donors ranged from about 6 to 90 years old and were healthy Caucasians in Russia. A few counts support this clonotype. Primers used in a second PCR of about 7 to 11 cycles were a sample-barcoded 5' primer and a J-beta primer mix. No fewer than 3 million CDR3-containing paired-end reads came from each sample. TCRdb re-called the 5' RACE reads through MiXCR, storing one row per CDR3 protein. The sample shows about 1,000,000 distinct CDR3 sequences, less than 50% of them seen only once. The clonotype was recovered from a woman aged 55-70 years in good health. The sample consisted of blood.

The CDR3 loop is CASLPGLAGGHYEQYF. The CDR3 bases are TGTGCCAGCCTGCCGGGACTAGCGGGAGGGCACTACGAGCAGTACTTC. This chain joins TRBV6-2 or TRBV6-3 and TRBJ2-7; 16 bases line up with TRBD2. CDR1 is MNHEY, CDR2 SVGEGT, per germline. V shed 8 bases, J shed 3 bases, and the junction held 7 bases outside the gene matches. CDR3 size: 16 residues.